This T cell receptor beta chain derives from a study of blood T cell repertoires in COVID-19. In the original processing: Estimated nucleated cell counts came from reference gene primer amplification. The table came from immunoSEQ multiplex PCR; TCRdb's copy has only in-frame clones and leaves some out. V, J and clone size reflect that table, while D and trimming were determined from the DNA. The sample contains a few hundred thousand clones, 65% to 90% of which appear only once. Participants came from roughly 25 US areas, aged roughly 18 to 89 years. The recovered donors of Cohort 3 showed two negative PCRs, clearance, or symptom resolution. V lost 5 bases and J lost 10; bases outside the gene matches: 11. CDR3 length equals 14 residues. Germline V gene data show CDR1 as SGHTA and CDR2 as FQGNSA.

This TCR came from a man in his forties who had recovered from COVID-19. Sequenced input: PBMCs or T cells enriched from blood (not recorded which). The rearrangement uses TRBV7-2 and TRBJ2-3, with 8 bases lining up with TRBD2. The CDR3 DNA reads TGTGCCAGCAGCCAGACTAGCGAAGCGGGGGCGCAGTATTTT. Its translation is CASSQTSEAGAQYF.